This T cell receptor beta chain was observed in a study of beta chain features in type 1 diabetes. Notes on this clone: Its specificity is unknown.

General study points: Significant though moderate, a shortening of TCRB CDR3s appeared in all four CD4+ subsets of Type 1 diabetes patients.

Every isolated RNA sample was fully reverse transcribed, so sequencing captured expressed TCRB transcripts. Assay: immunoSEQ multiplex PCR; the TCRdb copy retains only in-frame clones and omits some. The table has 600,000 or so clones, around an eighth seen once; the top ten hold 0.035% to 0.045%. The specimen was naive CD4+ T cells from blood. The receptor was isolated from a man aged 18-30 years with type 1 diabetes.

The CDR3 DNA reads TGCGCCAGCAGGCCCGCAGGGACCGCCAAGAACACTGAAGCTTTCTTT. Its protein product is CASRPAGTAKNTEAFF. The chain combines TRBV4-1 with TRBJ1-1, with D tentatively TRBD1 (5 bases). The length of the CDR3 is 16 residues. V was shortened by 6 bases and J by 1 base, with 18 bases between the two germline ends. Germline values: CDR1 MGHRA, CDR2 YSYEKL.